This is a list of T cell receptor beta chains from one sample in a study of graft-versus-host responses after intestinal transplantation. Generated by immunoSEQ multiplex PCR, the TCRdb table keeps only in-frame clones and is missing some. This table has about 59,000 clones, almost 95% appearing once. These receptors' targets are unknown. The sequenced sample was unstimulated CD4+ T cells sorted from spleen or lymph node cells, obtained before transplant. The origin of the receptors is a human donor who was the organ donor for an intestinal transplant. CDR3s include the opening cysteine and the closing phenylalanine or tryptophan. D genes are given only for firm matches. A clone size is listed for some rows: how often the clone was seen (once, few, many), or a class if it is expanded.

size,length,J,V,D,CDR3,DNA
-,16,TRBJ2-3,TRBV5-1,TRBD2,CASSWLAGGRVDTQYF,TGCGCCAGCAGCTGGCTAGCGGGGGGTCGGGTAGATACGCAGTATTTT
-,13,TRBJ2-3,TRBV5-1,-,CASSSEFVDTQYF,TGCGCCAGCAGCTCCGAATTCGTAGATACGCAGTATTTT
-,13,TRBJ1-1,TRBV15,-,CATSRDYPDEAFF,TGTGCCACCAGCAGAGATTATCCGGATGAAGCTTTCTTT
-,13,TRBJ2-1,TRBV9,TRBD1,CASSLTGHNEQFF,TGTGCCAGCAGCCTGACAGGGCACAATGAGCAGTTCTTC
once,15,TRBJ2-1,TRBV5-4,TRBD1,CASSLGQGSYNEQFF,TGTGCCAGCAGCCTCGGACAGGGCTCCTACAATGAGCAGTTCTTC
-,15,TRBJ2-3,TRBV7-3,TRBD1,CASSLQGASTDTQYF,TGTGCCAGCAGCTTACAGGGGGCGAGCACAGATACGCAGTATTTT
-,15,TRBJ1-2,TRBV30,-,CARDRLDSFNYGYTF,TGTGCCCGAGATAGATTGGACAGCTTTAACTATGGCTACACCTTC
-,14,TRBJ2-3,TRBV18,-,CASSPGLSTDTQYF,TGTGCCAGCTCACCGGGACTGAGCACAGATACGCAGTATTTT
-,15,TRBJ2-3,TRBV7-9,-,CASSPRWALADTQYF,TGTGCCAGCAGCCCAAGGTGGGCCCTCGCAGATACGCAGTATTTT
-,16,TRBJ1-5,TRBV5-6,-,CASSQNGLGGNQPQHF,TGTGCCAGCAGCCAAAACGGACTAGGAGGCAATCAGCCCCAGCATTTT